This T cell receptor beta chain was identified during a study of CD8 T cells in ankylosing spondylitis (dated by TCRdb to the late 2010s). At the level of the whole study: To find TCR variants linked to disease, the study profiled T cell receptor beta repertoires in ankylosing spondylitis patients and healthy donors. The full study cohort was made up of approximately 24 ankylosing spondylitis patients and 95 to 130 healthy donors. Samples of peripheral blood were taken, and for ankylosing spondylitis patients, synovial fluid was collected as well. Paper-wide results and their limitations: Blood from ankylosing spondylitis patients appeared to be characterized by a TCR beta motif made up of seven or eight highly homologous amino acid variants. Some TCR beta motif variants had previously been reported in synovial fluid and blood of reactive arthritis patients, which suggested common disease-initiation mechanisms. Significant enrichment of the disease-linked clones was reported in matched synovial fluid samples from ankylosing spondylitis patients. The disease-linked clones showed a CD8+ phenotype and occurred at relatively low frequencies in peripheral blood.

Concerning this clonotype: What this receptor recognizes is not known. Base qualities are not at hand, and no much larger clone is one base apart.

V ends up 6 bases short and J 6 bases short, with an unmatched junction base count of 4. The CDR3 goes from the cysteine to the phenylalanine over 13 residues. Only CDR3 DNA remains: 39 bases, in frame from the first base. Instrument used: Illumina HiSeq 2500. TCR beta libraries were prepared by quantitative 5'-RACE with molecular barcodes. Per the source publication's procedure: To identify disease-linked TCR variants, a new computational method was used, one built on a probabilistic model of VDJ rearrangement. TCRdb reanalyzed the raw reads on its own, using fastp at Q25 for trimming and MiXCR for clone calling, and kept in-frame beta chains. Each entry is one CDR3 protein sequence, shown with its most common DNA and genes. These V and J calls originate from TCRdb's pipeline instead of the authors' own analysis. The sample table shows around 140,000 distinct CDR3 sequences, and more than 9.5% are seen once. The ten largest account for roughly 4.5% of the sample.

Sequencing was performed on blood, either unsorted or a sorted T cell fraction (not recorded which). The chain uses TRBV12-3 or TRBV12-4 and TRBJ2-7, with 11 central nucleotides matching TRBD2. The origin of this receptor is a female donor with ankylosing spondylitis or in good health (not recorded which). The bases are TGTGCCAGCAGACCGCTAGCGGGAGGCGAGCAGTACTTC. It codes for CASRPLAGGEQYF.